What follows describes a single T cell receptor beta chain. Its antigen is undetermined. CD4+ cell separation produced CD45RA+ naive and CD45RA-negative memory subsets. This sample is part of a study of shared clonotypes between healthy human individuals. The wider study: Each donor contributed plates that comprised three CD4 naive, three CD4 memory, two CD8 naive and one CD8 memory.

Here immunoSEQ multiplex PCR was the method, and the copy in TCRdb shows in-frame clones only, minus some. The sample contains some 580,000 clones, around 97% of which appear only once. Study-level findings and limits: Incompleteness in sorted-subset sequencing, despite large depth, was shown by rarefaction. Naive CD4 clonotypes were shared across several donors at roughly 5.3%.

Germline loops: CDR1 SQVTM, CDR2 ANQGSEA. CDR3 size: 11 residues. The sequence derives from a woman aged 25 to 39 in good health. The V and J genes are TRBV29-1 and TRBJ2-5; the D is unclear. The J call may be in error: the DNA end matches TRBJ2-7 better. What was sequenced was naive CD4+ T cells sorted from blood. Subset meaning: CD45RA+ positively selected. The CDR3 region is CSVGTTYEQYF. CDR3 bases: TGCAGCGTTGGTACTACCTACGAGCAGTACTTC.